The 16 T cell receptor beta chains below come from one sample, sequenced in a study of OX40 agonist ivuxolimab in advanced cancers. This table comes from immunoSEQ multiplex PCR, and its TCRdb copy is limited to in-frame clones, with some not included. The data contain roughly 50,000 clones, approximately 87% of them seen just once; the ten biggest clones take up 0.37%. The source was CD4+ or CD8+ T cells sorted from blood, collected in a trial of the OX40 agonist ivuxolimab. These receptors were obtained from an adult with an advanced solid tumor such as melanoma, head and neck, liver or kidney cancer.

The rearrangement joins TRBV6-1 to TRBJ2-1; D is undetermined. Germline values: CDR1 MNHNS, CDR2 SASEGT. The germline V and J ends were trimmed by 2 bases and 5 bases, with 13 bases remaining between them. There are 15 residues in the CDR3. CDR3 coding DNA: TGTGCCAGCAGTGAAAACTCTTGGACGAACAATGAGCAGTTCTTC. Protein: CASSENSWTNNEQFF.

CDR3 coding DNA: TGTGCCTGGGACAGGAGCTCTGGGGCCAACGTCCTGACTTTC. It codes for CAWDRSSGANVLTF. This chain connects TRBV30 to TRBJ2-6; weak D call: TRBD1 (6 bases). The V and J ends lost 5 bases and 0 bases respectively, with 8 bases between them. Germline lookup yields CDR1 GTSNPN and CDR2 SVGIG (reference sequence). The length of the CDR3 is 14 residues.

The chain combines TRBV5-1 with TRBJ1-2; possible D gene TRBD1, 6 bases. This CDR3 has 14 amino acids. The ends were cut back, 5 bases at V and 1 base at J, with 12 bases in the middle. Germline assignment: CDR1 SGHRS and CDR2 YFSETQ. The CDR3 loop is CASRSTGLNYGYTF. In DNA, the CDR3 is TGCGCCAGCAGGTCGACAGGCCTTAACTATGGCTACACCTTC.

The chain joins TRBV14 to TRBJ2-6, with 7 bases that match TRBD1. The CDR3 is 18 amino acids. The germline V gene has CDR1 SGHDN and CDR2 FVKESK. With V trimmed by 2 bases and J by 0 bases, 7 bases remained unmatched. The CDR3 DNA follows: TGTGCCAGCAGCCAACTCCGGGACAGACACTCTGGGGCCAACGTCCTGACTTTC. It encodes CASSQLRDRHSGANVLTF.

The chain joins TRBV7-2 to TRBJ1-4, with 9 bases that match TRBD1. Germline assignment: CDR1 SGHTA and CDR2 FQGNSA. After removal of 3 bases from V and 7 bases from J, the junction contained 6 bases not matched to a gene. The CDR3 runs to 15 residues. The CDR3 DNA sequence: TGTGCCAGCAGCTTTTTTGGGACAGGGAGTGAAAAACTGTTTTTT. Translating gives CASSFFGTGSEKLFF. The complete variable domain, with remaining parts taken from reference TRBV7-2 and TRBJ1-4, reads GAGVSQSPSNKVTEKGKDVELRCDPISGHTALYWYRQSLGQGLEFLIYFQGNSAPDKSGLPSDRFSAERTGGSVSTLTIQRTQQEDSAVYLCASSFFGTGSEKLFFGSGTQLSVL.

The V call is TRBV7-8, the J call TRBJ1-4; no definite D call. V lost 5 bases to trimming and J lost 1 base, with 8 bases between them. Per germline, CDR1 SGHVS and CDR2 FQNEAQ. The CDR3 contains 14 residues. CDR3 nucleotides: TGTGCCAGCAGCCAAAGGAGAACTAATGAAAAACTGTTTTTT. Translated: CASSQRRTNEKLFF.

The rearrangement links TRBV5-5 to TRBJ2-2; 11 bases are a match to TRBD2. Germline CDR1 and CDR2: SGHKS and YYEKEE (reference sequence). The junction had 9 bases not matched to a gene; V was cut back by 4 bases and J by 7 bases. This CDR3 spans 16 amino acids. The CDR3 nucleotides are TGTGCCAGCAGCCTAATAGCGGGAGGGCTCAACGGGGAGCTGTTTTTT. Translated, it gives CASSLIAGGLNGELFF.

The chain combines TRBV10-1 with TRBJ2-3; 9 bases fit TRBD2. Trimming cost V 7 bases and J 0 bases; bases outside gene matches: 2. The germline gives CDR1 WNHNN, CDR2 SYGVQD (reference sequence). The CDR3 length is 14 residues. This chain's CDR3 is CASNSGGSTDTQYF. The CDR3 DNA reads as TGCGCCAGCAATAGCGGGGGAAGCACAGATACGCAGTATTTT.

The genes are TRBV18 and TRBJ2-7; D remains unclear. This CDR3 spans 15 amino acids. From germline, CDR1 is KGHSH and CDR2 LQKENI. V dropped 4 bases and J dropped 7 bases, with 20 bases sitting between them. CDR3 coding DNA: TGTGCCAGCTCACTCCCGCCTGTACAGCGCGCGGAGCAGTACTTC. Translated: CASSLPPVQRAEQYF.

The V call is TRBV4-3, the J call TRBJ2-1, with TRBD2 matching 7 bases. This CDR3 has 13 residues. CDR1 and CDR2 from the germline V gene are LGHNA and YSLEER. V lost 5 bases to trimming and J lost 10 bases; unmatched junction nucleotides: 8. The chain's CDR3 is CASSRVRREEQFF. The CDR3 coding sequence is TGCGCCAGCAGCAGAGTAAGGCGGGAGGAGCAGTTCTTC.

The chain employs TRBV7-8 and TRBJ2-1; 13 bases agree with TRBD2. The germline CDR1 and CDR2 sequences are SGHVS and FQNEAQ. The CDR3 runs 17 residues. With V trimmed by 5 bases and J by 10 bases, 14 bases remained unmatched. The CDR3 DNA follows: TGTGCCAGCAGCCCCAGACGACTAGCGGGAGGAGTTGGGGAGCAGTTCTTC. This codes for CASSPRRLAGGVGEQFF.

The rearrangement links TRBV10-3 to TRBJ2-1; 16 bases agree with TRBD2. The CDR3 runs 15 residues. CDR1 is ENHRY and CDR2 is SYGVKD in the germline V gene. J was trimmed by 7 bases and V by 5 bases; bases with no gene match: 2. The CDR3 DNA follows: TGTGCCATCAGTAGGGGACTAGCGGGAGGGAATGAGCAGTTCTTC. This sequence encodes CAISRGLAGGNEQFF.

The gene calls are TRBV5-1 and TRBJ1-1, with a weak D call TRBD1 (5 bases). Germline V gene data show CDR1 as SGHRS and CDR2 as YFSETQ. The CDR3 is 14 amino acids. Here the CDR3 reads CASKEGLMNTEAFF. For the CDR3, the DNA is TGCGCATCAAAGGAGGGGTTGATGAACACTGAAGCTTTCTTT.

J is TRBJ2-1 and V is TRBV7-9, with TRBD2 matching 16 bases. The ends lost 5 bases at V and 5 bases at J; junction bases unmatched: 9. The germline V gene encodes CDR1 SEHNR and CDR2 FQNEAQ (reference sequence). The CDR3 runs to 18 residues. CDR3 bases: TGTGCCAGCAGCAAACCGGGACTAGCGGGAGGGCGAAACAATGAGCAGTTCTTC. This codes for CASSKPGLAGGRNNEQFF.

This chain connects TRBV2 to TRBJ2-7; D tentatively fits TRBD1 or TRBD2 (5 bases each). Trimming cost V 9 bases and J 3 bases, with 15 bases left between them. CDR3 length: 13 residues. Germline lookup yields CDR1 SNHLY and CDR2 FYNNEI. CDR3: CASRPGTHYEQYF. DNA of the CDR3: TGTGCCAGTCGTCCCGGGACCCACTACGAGCAGTACTTC.

This chain uses TRBV2 with TRBJ2-2; tentative D call: TRBD2 (6 bases). CDR1 and CDR2 (germline): SNHLY, FYNNEI. The length of the CDR3 is 15 residues. Trimming took off 2 bases at V and 8 bases at J, with 15 bases between the two ends. The CDR3 nucleotides read TGTGCCAGCAGTGAATCAGTGACGGCGGGGGGGGAGCTGTTTTTT. It specifies CASSESVTAGGELFF.